This entry features one T cell receptor beta chain sequence. Antigen: not known. The sample originates from a study of CD8 T cells in ankylosing spondylitis. With V trimmed by 3 bases and J by 6 bases, 11 bases remained unmatched. Germline V gene sequence: CDR1 SGHKS, CDR2 YYEKEE (reference sequence). The CDR3 is 16 residues long. Whole-study findings and limits: Significantly higher representation of disease-linked clones was reported for matched ankylosing spondylitis synovial fluid. About 8 highly homologous variants made up a TCR beta motif, and this motif appeared characteristic of ankylosing spondylitis blood.

TCRdb re-derived calls from the 5' RACE reads in MiXCR, one entry per CDR3 protein. The table includes more than 300,000 distinct CDR3 sequences, approximately 10% detected once. This receptor was taken from a female donor with ankylosing spondylitis or in good health (not recorded which). The specimen sequenced was blood, either unsorted or a sorted T cell fraction (not recorded which). The chain combines TRBV5-5 with TRBJ2-1, with 8 bases identical to TRBD2. The DNA of the CDR3 is TGTGCCAGCAGCTCACCCCCGGGACTAGTGTTCAATGAGCAGTTCTTC. Translation gives CASSSPPGLVFNEQFF.